Here is one T cell receptor (beta chain) with its context. The V and J ends lost 4 bases and 6 bases, in that order; junction bases with no gene match: 12. This CDR3 region has 15 residues. Per germline, CDR1 SGHNT and CDR2 YYREEE (reference sequence). TCRdb re-derived calls from the RT-PCR reads in MiXCR, one entry per CDR3 protein. This table holds more than 600,000 distinct CDR3 sequences, 12% to 15% found once. This clonotype originated in a female donor in good health, serving as a healthy control. The chain links TRBV5-4 to TRBJ1-2, with 7 bases aligning to TRBD1. Source material: memory CD4+ T cells from blood. The CDR3 here is CASSIIDRVQNGYTF. The CDR3, as DNA: TGTGCCAGCAGCATAATCGACAGGGTTCAGAATGGCTACACCTTC.